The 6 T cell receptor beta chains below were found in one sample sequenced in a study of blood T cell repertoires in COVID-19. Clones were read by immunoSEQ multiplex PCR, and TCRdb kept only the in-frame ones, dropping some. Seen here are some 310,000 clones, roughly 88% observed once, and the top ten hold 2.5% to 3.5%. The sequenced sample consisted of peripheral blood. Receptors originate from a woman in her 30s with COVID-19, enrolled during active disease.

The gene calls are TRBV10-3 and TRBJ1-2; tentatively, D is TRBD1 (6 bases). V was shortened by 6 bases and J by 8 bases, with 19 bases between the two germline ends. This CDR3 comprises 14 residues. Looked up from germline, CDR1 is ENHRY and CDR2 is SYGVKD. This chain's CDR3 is CAIRGPGGREGYTF. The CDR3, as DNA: TGTGCCATCAGGGGCCCCGGGGGGCGCGAGGGCTACACCTTC.

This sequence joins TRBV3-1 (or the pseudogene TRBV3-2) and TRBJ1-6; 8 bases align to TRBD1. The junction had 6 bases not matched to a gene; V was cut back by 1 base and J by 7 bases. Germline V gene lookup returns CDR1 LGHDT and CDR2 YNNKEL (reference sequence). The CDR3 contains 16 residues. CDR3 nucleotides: TGTGCCAGCAGCCAAGCCGGACAGGGCTGGAATTCACCCCTCCACTTT. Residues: CASSQAGQGWNSPLHF.

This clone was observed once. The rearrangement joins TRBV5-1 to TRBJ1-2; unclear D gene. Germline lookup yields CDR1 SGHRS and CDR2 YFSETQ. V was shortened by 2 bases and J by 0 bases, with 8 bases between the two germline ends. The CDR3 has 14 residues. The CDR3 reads CASSFTEPNYGYTF. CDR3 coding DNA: TGCGCCAGCAGCTTCACTGAACCTAACTATGGCTACACCTTC.

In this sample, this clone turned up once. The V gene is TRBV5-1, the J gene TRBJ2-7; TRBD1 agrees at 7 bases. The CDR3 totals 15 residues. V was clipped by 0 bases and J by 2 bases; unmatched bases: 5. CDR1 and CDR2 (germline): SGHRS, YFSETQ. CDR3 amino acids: CASSLGQGMTYEQYF. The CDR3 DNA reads TGCGCCAGCAGCTTGGGACAGGGAATGACCTACGAGCAGTACTTC.

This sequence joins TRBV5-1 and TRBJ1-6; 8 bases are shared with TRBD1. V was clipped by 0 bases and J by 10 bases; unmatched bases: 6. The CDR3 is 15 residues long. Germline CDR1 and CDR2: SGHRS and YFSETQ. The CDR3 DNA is TGCGCCAGCAGCTTGGAGGGACAGGTCGACTCACCCCTCCACTTT. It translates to CASSLEGQVDSPLHF.

The CDR3 region is CAWSYGQVREKLFF. The CDR3, as DNA: TGTGCCTGGAGTTATGGACAGGTCCGGGAAAAACTGTTTTTT. The chain is built from TRBV30 and TRBJ1-4, with TRBD1 matching 7 bases. CDR3 length: 14 residues. J gave up 8 bases and V 2 bases, and 8 bases lay outside the gene matches. The germline CDR1 and CDR2 sequences are GTSNPN and SVGIG (reference sequence).